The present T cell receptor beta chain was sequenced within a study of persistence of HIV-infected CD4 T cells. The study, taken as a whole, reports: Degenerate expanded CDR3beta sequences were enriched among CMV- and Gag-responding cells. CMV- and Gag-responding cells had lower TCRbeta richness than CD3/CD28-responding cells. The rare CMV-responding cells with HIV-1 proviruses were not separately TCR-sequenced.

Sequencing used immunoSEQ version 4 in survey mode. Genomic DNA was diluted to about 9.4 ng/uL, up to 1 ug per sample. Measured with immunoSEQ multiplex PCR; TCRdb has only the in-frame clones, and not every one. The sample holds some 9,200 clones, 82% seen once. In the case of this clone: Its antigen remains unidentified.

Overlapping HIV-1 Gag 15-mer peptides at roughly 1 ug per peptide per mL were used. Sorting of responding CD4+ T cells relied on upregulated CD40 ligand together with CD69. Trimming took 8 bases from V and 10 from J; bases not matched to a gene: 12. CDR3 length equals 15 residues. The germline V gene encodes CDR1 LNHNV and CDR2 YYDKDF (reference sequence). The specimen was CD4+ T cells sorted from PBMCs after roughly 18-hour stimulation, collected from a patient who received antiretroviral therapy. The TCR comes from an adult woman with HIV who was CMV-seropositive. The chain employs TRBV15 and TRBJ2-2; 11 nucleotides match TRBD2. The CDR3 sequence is CATQTSGGVRAELFF. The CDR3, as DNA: TGTGCCACCCAAACTAGCGGGGGCGTGCGTGCGGAGCTGTTTTTT.